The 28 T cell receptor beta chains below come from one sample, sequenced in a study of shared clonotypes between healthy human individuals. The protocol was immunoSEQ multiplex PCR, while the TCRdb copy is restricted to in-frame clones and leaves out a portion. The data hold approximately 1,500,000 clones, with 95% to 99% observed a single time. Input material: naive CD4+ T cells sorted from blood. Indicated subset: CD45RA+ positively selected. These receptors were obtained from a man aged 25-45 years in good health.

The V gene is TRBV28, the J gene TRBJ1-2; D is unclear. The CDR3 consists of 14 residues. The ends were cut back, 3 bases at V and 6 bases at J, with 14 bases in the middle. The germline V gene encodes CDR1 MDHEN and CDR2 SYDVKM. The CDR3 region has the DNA TGTGCCAGCAGTTTGGCCGGGGAAATTCATGGCTACACCTTC. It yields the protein CASSLAGEIHGYTF.

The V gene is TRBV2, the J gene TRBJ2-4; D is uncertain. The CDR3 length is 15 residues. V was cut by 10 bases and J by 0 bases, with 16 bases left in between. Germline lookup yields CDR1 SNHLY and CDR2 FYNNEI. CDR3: CANQGQRLAKNIQYF. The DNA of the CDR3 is TGTGCCAACCAAGGCCAGAGACTAGCCAAAAACATTCAGTACTTC.

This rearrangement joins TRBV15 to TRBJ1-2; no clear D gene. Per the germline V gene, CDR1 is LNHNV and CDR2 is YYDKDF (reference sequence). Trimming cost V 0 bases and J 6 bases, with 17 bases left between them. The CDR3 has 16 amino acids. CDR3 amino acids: CATSRDRRTTGDGYTF. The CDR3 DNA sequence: TGTGCCACCAGCAGAGATCGGAGGACTACTGGGGATGGCTACACCTTC.

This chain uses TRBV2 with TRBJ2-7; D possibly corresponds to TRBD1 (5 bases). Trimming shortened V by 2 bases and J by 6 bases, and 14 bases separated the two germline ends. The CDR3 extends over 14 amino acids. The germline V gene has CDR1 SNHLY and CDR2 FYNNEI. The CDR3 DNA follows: TGTGCCAGCAGTGAATTTCCCAGCCAGGGCGAGCAGTACTTC. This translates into CASSEFPSQGEQYF.

CDR3 sequence: CASSTRGLGAQETQYF. DNA for the CDR3: TGTGCCAGCAGTACTAGAGGTTTGGGGGCCCAAGAGACCCAGTACTTC. The chain has TRBV27 and TRBJ2-5; the D gene is possibly TRBD1 (6 bases). This CDR3 contains 16 residues. Trimming stripped 5 bases from V and 1 base from J, with 17 bases between. Germline V gene sequence: CDR1 MNHEY, CDR2 SMNVEV (reference sequence).

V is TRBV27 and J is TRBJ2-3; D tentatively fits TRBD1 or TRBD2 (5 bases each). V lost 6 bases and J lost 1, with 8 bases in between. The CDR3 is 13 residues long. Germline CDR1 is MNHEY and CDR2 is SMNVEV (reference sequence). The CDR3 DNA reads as TGTGCCAGCAGACGGGACGGCACAGATACGCAGTATTTT. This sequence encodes CASRRDGTDTQYF.

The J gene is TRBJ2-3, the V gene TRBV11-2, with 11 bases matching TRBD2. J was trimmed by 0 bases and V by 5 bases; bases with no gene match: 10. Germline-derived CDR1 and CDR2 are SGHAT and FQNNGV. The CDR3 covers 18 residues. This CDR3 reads CASSVLAGGRKSTDTQYF. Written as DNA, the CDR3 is TGTGCCAGCAGCGTGCTAGCGGGAGGTAGAAAGAGCACAGATACGCAGTATTTT.

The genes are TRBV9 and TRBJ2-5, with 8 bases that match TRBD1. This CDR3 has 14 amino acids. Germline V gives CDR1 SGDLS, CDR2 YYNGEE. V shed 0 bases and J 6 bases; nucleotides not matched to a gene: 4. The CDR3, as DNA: TGTGCCAGCAGCGTAGAGCAGGGGGCAAAGACCCAGTACTTC. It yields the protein CASSVEQGAKTQYF. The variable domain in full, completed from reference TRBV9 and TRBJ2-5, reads DSGVTQTPKHLITATGQRVTLRCSPRSGDLSVYWYQQSLDQGLQFLIQYYNGEERAKGNILERFSAQQFPDLHSELNLSSLELGDSALYFCASSVEQGAKTQYFGPGTRLLVL.

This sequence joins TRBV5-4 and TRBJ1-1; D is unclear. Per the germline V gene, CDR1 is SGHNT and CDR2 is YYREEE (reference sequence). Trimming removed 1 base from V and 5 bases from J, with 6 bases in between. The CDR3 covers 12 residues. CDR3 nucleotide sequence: TGTGCCAGCAGCTTGCCCCCTACTGAAGCTTTCTTT. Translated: CASSLPPTEAFF. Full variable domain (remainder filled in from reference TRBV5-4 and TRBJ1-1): ETGVTQSPTHLIKTRGQQVTLRCSSQSGHNTVSWYQQALGQGPQFIFQYYREEENGRGNFPPRFSGLQFPNYSSELNVNALELDDSALYLCASSLPPTEAFFGQGTRLTVV.

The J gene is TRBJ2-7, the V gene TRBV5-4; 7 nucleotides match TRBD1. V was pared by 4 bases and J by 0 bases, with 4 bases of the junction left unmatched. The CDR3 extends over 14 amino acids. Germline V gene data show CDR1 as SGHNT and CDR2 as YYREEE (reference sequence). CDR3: CASSGTVTSYEQYF. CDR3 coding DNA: TGTGCCAGCAGCGGGACAGTTACCTCCTACGAGCAGTACTTC.

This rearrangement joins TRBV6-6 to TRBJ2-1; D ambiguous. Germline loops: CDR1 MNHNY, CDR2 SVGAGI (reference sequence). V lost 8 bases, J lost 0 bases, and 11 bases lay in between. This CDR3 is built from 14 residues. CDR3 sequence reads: CASGVYSSYNEQFF. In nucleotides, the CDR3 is TGTGCCAGCGGGGTATACAGCTCCTACAATGAGCAGTTCTTC.

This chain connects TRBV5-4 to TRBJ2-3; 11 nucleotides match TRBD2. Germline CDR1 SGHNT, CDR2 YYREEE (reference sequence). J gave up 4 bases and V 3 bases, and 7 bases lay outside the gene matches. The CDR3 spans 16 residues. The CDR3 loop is CASSSSLAGVPDTQYF. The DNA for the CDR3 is TGTGCCAGCAGCTCCTCACTAGCGGGAGTTCCAGATACGCAGTATTTT.

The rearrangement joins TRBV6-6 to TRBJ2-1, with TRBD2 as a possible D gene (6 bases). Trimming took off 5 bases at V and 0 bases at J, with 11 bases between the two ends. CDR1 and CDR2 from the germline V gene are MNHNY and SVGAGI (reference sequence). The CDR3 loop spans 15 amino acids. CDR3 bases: TGTGCCAGCAGTCAGGACGGGAGCTCCTACAATGAGCAGTTCTTC. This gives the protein CASSQDGSSYNEQFF.

CDR3 DNA: TGTGCCAGCAGTGAAGAGGAGGGTTTTGGCTATGGCTACACCTTC. It codes for CASSEEEGFGYGYTF. V usage is TRBV6-1 and J usage is TRBJ1-2, with D uncertain. The CDR3 is made up of 15 amino acids. V was cut by 1 base and J by 4 bases, with 13 bases left in between. Germline-derived CDR1 and CDR2 are MNHNS and SASEGT.

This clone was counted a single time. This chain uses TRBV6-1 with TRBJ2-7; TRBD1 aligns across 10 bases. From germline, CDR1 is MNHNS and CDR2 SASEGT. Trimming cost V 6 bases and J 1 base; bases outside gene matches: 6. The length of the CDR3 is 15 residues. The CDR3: CASSRQGAFSYEQYF. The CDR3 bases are TGTGCCAGCAGCAGACAGGGGGCTTTTTCCTACGAGCAGTACTTC.

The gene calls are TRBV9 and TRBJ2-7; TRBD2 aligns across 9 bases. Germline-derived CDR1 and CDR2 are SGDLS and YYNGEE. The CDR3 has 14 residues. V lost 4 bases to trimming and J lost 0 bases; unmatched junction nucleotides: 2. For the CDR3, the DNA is TGTGCCAGCAGCTTTAGCGGGAGCTCCTACGAGCAGTACTTC. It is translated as CASSFSGSSYEQYF.

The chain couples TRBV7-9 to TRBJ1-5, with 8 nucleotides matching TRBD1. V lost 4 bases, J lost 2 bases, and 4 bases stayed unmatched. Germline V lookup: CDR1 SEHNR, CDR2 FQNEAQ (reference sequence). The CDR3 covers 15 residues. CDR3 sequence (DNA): TGTGCCAGCAGCTACGGGACAGGACGCAATCAGCCCCAGCATTTT. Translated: CASSYGTGRNQPQHF.

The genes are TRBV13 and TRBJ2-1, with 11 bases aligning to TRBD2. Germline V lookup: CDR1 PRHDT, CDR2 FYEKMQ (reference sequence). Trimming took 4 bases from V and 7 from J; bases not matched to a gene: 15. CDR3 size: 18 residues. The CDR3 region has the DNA TGTGCCAGCAGCTCCACTACCTTAGCGGGAGGGCCTCGAAATGAGCAGTTCTTC. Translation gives CASSSTTLAGGPRNEQFF.

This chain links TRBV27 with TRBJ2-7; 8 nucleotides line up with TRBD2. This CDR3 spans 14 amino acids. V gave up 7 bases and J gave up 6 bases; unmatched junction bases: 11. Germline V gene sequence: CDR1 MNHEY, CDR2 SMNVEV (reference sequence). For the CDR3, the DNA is TGTGCCAGCAAAACGAGCGGGAGCTTTCCCGAGCAGTACTTC. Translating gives CASKTSGSFPEQYF.

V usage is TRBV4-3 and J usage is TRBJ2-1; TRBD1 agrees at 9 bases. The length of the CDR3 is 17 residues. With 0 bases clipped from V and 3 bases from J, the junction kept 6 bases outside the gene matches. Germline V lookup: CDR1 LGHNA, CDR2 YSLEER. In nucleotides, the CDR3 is TGCGCCAGCAGCCAAGATATGAGACAGGGGGTCTACAATGAGCAGTTCTTC. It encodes CASSQDMRQGVYNEQFF.

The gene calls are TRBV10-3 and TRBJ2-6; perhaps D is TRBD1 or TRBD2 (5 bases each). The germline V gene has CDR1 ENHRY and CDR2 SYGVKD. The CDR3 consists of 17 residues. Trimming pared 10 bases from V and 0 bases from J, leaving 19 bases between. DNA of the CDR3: TGTGCCACCCACCCCGGGGACGGACACTCTGGGGCCAACGTCCTGACTTTC. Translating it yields CATHPGDGHSGANVLTF.

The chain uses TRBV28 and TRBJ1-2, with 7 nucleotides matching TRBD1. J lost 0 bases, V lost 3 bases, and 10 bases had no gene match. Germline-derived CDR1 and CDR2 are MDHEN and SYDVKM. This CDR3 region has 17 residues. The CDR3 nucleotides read TGTGCCAGCAGTTTTGTCCAGGGGGAATGGGCTAACTATGGCTACACCTTC. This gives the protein CASSFVQGEWANYGYTF.

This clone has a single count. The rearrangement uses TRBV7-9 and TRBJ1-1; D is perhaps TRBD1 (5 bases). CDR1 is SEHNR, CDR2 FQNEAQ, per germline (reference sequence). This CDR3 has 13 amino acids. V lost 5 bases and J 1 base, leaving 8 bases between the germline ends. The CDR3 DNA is TGTGCCAGCAGCGATCAGGGGAACACTGAAGCTTTCTTT. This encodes CASSDQGNTEAFF.

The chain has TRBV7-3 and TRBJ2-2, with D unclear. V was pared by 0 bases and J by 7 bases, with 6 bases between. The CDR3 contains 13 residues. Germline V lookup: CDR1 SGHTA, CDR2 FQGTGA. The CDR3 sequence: CASSLTLIGELFF. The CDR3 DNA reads TGTGCCAGCAGCTTAACGTTAATCGGGGAGCTGTTTTTT.

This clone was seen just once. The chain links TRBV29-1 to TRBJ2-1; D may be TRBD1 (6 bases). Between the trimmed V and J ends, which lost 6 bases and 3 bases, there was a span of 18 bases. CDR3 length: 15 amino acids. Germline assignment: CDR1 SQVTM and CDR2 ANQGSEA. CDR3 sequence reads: CSVTSGWGLYNEQFF. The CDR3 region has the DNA TGCAGCGTCACCTCCGGCTGGGGGCTCTACAATGAGCAGTTCTTC.

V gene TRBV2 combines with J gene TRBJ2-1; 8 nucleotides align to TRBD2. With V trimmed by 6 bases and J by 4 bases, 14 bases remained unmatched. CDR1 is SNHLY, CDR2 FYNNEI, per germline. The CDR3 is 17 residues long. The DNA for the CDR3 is TGTGCCAGCAGAGCCAACCTACTAGCGGAGCATTACAATGAGCAGTTCTTC. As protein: CASRANLLAEHYNEQFF.

CDR3 nucleotide sequence: TGTGCCAGCAGGGCCACAGGGGGCTACGAGCAGTACTTC. It codes for CASRATGGYEQYF. The chain has TRBV7-9 and TRBJ2-7, with 8 positions matching TRBD1. V gave up 6 bases and J gave up 3 bases; unmatched junction bases: 4. The CDR3 is 13 amino acids. Looked up from germline, CDR1 is SEHNR and CDR2 is FQNEAQ (reference sequence).

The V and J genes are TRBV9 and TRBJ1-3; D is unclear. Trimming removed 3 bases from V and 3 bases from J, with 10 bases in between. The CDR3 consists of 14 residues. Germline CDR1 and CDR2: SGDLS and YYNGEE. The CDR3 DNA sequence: TGTGCCAGCAGCGAGACCTCGGATGGAAACACCATATATTTT. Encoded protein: CASSETSDGNTIYF.